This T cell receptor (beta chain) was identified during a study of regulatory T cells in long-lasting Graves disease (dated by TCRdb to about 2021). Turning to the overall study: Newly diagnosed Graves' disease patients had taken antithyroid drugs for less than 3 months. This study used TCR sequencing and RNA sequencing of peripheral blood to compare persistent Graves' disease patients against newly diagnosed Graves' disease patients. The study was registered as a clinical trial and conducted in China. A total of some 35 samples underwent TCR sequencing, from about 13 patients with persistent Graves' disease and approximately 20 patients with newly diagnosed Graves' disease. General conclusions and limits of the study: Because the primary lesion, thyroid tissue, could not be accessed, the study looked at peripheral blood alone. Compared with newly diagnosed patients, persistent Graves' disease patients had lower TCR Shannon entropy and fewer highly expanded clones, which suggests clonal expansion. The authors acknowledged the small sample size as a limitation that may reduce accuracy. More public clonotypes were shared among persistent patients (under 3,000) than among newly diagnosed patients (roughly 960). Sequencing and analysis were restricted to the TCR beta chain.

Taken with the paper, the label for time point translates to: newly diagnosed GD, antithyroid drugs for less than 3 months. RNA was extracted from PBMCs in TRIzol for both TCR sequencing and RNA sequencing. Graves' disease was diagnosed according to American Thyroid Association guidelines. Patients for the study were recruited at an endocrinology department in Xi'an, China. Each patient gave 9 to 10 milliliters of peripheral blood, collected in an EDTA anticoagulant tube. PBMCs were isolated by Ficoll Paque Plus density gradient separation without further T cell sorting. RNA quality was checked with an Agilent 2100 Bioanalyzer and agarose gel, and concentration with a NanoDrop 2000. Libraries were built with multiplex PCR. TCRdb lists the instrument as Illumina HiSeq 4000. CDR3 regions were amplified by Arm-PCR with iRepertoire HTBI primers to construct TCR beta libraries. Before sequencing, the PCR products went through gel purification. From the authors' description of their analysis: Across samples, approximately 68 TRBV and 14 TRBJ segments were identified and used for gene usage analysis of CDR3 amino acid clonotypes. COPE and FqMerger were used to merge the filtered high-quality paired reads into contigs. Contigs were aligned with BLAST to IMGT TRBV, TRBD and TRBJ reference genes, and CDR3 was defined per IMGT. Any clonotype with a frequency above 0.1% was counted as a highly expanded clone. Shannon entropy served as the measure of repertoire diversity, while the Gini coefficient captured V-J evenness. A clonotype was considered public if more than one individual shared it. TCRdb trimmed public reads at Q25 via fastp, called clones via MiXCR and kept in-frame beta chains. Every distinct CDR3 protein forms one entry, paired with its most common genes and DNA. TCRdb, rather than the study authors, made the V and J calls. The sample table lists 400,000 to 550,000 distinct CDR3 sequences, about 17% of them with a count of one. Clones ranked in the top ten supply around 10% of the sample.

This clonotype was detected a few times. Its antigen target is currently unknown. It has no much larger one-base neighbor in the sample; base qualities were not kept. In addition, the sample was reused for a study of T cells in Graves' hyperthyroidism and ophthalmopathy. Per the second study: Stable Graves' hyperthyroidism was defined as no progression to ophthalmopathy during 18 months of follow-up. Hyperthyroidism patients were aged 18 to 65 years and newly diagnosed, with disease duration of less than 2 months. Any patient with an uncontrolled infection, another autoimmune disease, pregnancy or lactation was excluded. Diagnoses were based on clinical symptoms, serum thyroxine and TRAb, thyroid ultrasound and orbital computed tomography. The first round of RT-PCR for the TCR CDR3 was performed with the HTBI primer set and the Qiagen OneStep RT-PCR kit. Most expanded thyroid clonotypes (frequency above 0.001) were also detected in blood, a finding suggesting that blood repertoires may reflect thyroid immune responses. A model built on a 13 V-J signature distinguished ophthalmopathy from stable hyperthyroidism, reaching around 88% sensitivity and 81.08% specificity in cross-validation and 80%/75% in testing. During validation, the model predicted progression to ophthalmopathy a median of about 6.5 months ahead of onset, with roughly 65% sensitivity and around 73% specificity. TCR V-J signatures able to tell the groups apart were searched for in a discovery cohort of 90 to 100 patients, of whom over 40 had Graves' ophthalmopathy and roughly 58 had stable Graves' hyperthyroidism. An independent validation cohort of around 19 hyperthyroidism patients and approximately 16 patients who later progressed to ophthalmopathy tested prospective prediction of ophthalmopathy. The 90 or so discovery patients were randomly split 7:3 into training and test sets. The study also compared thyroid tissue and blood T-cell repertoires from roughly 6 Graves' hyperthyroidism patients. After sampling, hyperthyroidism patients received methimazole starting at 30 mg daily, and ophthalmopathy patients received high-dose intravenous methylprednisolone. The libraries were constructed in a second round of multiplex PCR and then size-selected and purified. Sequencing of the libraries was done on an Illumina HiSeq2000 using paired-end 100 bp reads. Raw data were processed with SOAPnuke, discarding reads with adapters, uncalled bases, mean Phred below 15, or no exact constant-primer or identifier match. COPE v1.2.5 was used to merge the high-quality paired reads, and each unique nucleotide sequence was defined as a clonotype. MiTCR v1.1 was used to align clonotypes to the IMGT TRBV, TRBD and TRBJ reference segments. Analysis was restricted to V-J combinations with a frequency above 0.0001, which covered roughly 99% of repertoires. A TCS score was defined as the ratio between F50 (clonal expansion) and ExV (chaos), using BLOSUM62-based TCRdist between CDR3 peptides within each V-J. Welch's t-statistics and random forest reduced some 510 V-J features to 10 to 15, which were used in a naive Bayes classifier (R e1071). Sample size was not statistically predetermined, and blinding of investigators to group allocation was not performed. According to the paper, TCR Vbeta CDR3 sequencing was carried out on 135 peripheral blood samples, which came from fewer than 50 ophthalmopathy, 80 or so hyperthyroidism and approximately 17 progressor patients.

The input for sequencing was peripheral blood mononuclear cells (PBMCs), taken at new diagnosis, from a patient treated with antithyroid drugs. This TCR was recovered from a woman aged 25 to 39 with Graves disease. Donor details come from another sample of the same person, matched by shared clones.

The nucleotides read TGTGCCAGCACACCTGGGGGGGGTAACAGGGGCGGCTACACCTTC. Translated, this is CASTPGGGNRGGYTF. Recombination connected TRBV28 to TRBJ1-2; 7 bases in the junction line up with TRBD1. V lost 7 bases and J lost 8 bases, and the count of bases not matched to a germline gene is 16. From its cysteine to its phenylalanine, the CDR3 spans 15 amino acids. Only the CDR3 region is kept as DNA, spanning 45 bases read in frame from base 1. Taken from the germline V gene, the CDR1 and CDR2 loops are MDHEN and SYDVKM.